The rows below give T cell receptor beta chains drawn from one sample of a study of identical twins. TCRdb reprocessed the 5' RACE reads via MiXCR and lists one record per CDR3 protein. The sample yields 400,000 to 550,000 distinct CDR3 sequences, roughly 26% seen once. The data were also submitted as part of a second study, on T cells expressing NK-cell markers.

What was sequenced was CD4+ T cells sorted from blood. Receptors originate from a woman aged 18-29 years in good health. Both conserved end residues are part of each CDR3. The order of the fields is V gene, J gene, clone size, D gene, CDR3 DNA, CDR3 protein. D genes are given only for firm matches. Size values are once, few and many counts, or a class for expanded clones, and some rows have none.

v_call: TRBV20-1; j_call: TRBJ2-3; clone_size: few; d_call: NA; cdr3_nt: TGCAGCCCAAAAAGGGGGAACCGAGATACGCAGTATTTT; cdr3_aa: CSPKRGNRDTQYF
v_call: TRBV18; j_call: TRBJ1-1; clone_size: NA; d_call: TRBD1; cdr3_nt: TGTGCCAGCTCACCCGGGACAGGGCGGACTGAAGCTTTCTTT; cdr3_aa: CASSPGTGRTEAFF
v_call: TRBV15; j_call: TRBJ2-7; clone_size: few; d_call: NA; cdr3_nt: TGTGCCACCAGCAGAGATTGGACCGTGGAGTACTTC; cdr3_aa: CATSRDWTVEYF
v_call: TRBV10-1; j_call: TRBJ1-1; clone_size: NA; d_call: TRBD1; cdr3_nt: TGCGCCAGCAGTGAGGAGCAGTCAGGGGGCTGGGGCACTGAAGCTTTCTTT; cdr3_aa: CASSEEQSGGWGTEAFF
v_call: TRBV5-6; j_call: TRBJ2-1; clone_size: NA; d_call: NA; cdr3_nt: TGTGCCAGCACCCCTGGGTTGCCGGGAGAGGACAATGAGCAGTTCTTC; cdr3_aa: CASTPGLPGEDNEQFF
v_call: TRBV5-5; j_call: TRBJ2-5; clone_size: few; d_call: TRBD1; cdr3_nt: TGTGCCAGCAACCGAAGACCGGGACAGGGGGCGGACCAGTACTTC; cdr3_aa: CASNRRPGQGADQYF
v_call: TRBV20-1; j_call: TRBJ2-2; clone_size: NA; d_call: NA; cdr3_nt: TGCAGTGCTACCGACAGACCCGGGGAGCTGTTTTTT; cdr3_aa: CSATDRPGELFF
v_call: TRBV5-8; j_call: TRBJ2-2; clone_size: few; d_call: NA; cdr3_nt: TGTGCCAGCAGCAGGGGCGGCAGGGTTTTTCTCACCGGGGAGCTGTTTTTT; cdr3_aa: CASSRGGRVFLTGELFF
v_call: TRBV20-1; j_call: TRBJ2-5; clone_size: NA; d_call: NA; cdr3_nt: TGCAGTGCTAGAAGGTCAGCTCAAGAGACCCAGTACTTC; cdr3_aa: CSARRSAQETQYF
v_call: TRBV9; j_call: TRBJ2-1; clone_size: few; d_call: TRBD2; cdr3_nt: TGTGCCAGCAGCGTAGGAGGGCTAGCGGGACGTTTAGAGCAGTTCTTC; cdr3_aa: CASSVGGLAGRLEQFF
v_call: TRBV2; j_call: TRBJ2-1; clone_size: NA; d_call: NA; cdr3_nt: TGTGCCAGCAGTGAAGCGCTTCCCAAGGGTTACAATGAGCAGTTCTTC; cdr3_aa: CASSEALPKGYNEQFF
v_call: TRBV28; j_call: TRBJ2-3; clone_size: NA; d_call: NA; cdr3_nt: TGTGCCAGCAGTGAAATCCCTAGCACAGATACGCAGTATTTT; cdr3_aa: CASSEIPSTDTQYF